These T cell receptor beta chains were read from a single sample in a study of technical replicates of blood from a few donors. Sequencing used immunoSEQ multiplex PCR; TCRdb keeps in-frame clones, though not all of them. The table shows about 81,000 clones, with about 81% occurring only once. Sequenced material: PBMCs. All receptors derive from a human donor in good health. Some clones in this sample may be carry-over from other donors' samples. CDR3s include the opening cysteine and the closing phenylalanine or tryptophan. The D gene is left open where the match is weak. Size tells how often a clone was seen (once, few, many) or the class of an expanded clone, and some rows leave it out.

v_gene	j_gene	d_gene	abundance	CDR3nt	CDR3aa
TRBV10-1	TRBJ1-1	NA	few	TGCGCCCCCCCATGCACTAACACTGAAGCTTTCTTT	CAPPCTNTEAFF
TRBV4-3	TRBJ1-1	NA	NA	TGCGCCAGCAGCCAAGTAGGGTCGGGTCTATTAGAGGGAGCTTTCTTT	CASSQVGSGLLEGAFF
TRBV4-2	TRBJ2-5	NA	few	TGTGCCAGCAGCCAAGAAATAGCTAACCAAGAGACCCAGTACTTC	CASSQEIANQETQYF
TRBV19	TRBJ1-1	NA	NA	TGTGCCAGTAGTATAATGGGAGGGACTGAAGCTTTCTTT	CASSIMGGTEAFF
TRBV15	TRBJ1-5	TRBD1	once	TGTGCCACCAGCAGAGTCAGGGGGTTTGTCAATCAGCCCCAGCATTTT	CATSRVRGFVNQPQHF
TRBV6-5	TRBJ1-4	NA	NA	TGTGCCAGCAGTTATTCAGCGGTTAATGAAAAACTGTTTTTT	CASSYSAVNEKLFF
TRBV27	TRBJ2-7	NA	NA	TGTGCCAGCAGTCCCCTGGGGCAAAACTACGAGCAGTACTTC	CASSPLGQNYEQYF
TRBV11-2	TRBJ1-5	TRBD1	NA	TGTGCCAGCAGCCCCGTTACAGGGGTGGATCAGCCCCAGCATTTT	CASSPVTGVDQPQHF
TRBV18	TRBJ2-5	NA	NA	TGTGCCAGCTCACCGCCTTCAGGGATGAGAGAGACCCAGTACTTC	CASSPPSGMRETQYF
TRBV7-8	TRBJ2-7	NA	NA	TGTGCCAGCAGCTTAGTAGAACAGGGGACTTACGAGCAGTACTTC	CASSLVEQGTYEQYF
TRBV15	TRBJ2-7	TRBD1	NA	TGTGCCACCAGCAGAAATTCGGGACAGGGGAACTACGAGCAGTACTTC	CATSRNSGQGNYEQYF
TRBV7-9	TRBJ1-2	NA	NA	TGTGCCAGCAGCTCCCATACAGAGTACCATAACTATGGCTACACCTTC	CASSSHTEYHNYGYTF
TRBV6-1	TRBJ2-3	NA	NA	TGTGCCAGCAGTGAATGGGGCTCTACCCGGGCAGATACGCAGTATTTT	CASSEWGSTRADTQYF
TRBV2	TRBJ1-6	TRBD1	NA	TGTGCCAGCAGACCCGGGACAGCTAATTCACCCCTCCACTTT	CASRPGTANSPLHF
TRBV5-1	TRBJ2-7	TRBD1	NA	TGCGCCAGCAGCTTGGAGCCAGGGGGTCCCTACGAGCAGTACTTC	CASSLEPGGPYEQYF
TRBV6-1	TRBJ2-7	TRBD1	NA	TGTGCCAGCAGAGAACCGGGACAGGGGACCTACGAGCAGTACTTC	CASREPGQGTYEQYF
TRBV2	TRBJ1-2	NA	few	TGTGCCAGCAGTTGGAGTACATCTGGCTACACCTTC	CASSWSTSGYTF
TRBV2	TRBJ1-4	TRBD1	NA	TGTGCCAGCGGGACAGAAAATGAAAAACTGTTTTTT	CASGTENEKLFF
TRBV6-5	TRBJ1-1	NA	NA	TGTGCCAGCAGTTCGCGCCCAGGAAGCCTGAACACTGAAGCTTTCTTT	CASSSRPGSLNTEAFF
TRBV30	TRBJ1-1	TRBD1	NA	TGTGCCTGGAGAGACAGGGTTAAGACCACTGAAGCTTTCTTT	CAWRDRVKTTEAFF
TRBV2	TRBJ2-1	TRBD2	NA	TGTGCCAGCAGTGACTTGCGGGAGGCATCCTACAATGAGCAGTTCTTC	CASSDLREASYNEQFF
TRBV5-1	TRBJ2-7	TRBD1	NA	TGCGCCAGCAGCTTCCAACACCAAGGACAGGGCTACGAGCAGTACTTC	CASSFQHQGQGYEQYF
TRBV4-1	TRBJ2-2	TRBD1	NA	TGCGCCAGCAGCCCGGGCAGGGGGACCGGGGAGCTGTTTTTT	CASSPGRGTGELFF
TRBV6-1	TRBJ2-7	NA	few	TGTGCCAGCAGTGAAGGGGATGGGGGGAGCTACGAGCAGTACTTC	CASSEGDGGSYEQYF
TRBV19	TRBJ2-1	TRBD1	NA	TGTGCCAGTAGTTTAACGGGACAGGGGGCCTATGAGCAGTTCTTC	CASSLTGQGAYEQFF
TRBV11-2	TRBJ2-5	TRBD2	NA	TGTGCCAGCATCCTAGCGGGTAGTAGCGATGAGACCCAGTACTTC	CASILAGSSDETQYF
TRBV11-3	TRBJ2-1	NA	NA	TGTGCCAGCAGCTTAGGCGGGACCCCTGGGAACAATGAGCAGTTCTTC	CASSLGGTPGNNEQFF
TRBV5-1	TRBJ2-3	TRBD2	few	TGCGCCAGCAGCTTCGGACTAGCGGGGCCGGATACGCAGTATTTT	CASSFGLAGPDTQYF
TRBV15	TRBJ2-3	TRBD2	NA	TGTGCCACCAGCAGAATGGGTACGGGGGGGCACACAGATACGCAGTATTTT	CATSRMGTGGHTDTQYF
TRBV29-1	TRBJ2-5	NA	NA	TGCAGCGTTCGGAGCCTGGAGACCCAGTACTTC	CSVRSLETQYF
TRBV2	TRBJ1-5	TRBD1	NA	TGTGCTAGCCAGAGTCAGGGGGCCGGCAATCAGCCCCAGCATTTT	CASQSQGAGNQPQHF
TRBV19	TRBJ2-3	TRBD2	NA	TGTGCCAGTAGTATAGGGGCTAGCGGTTTCACAGATACGCAGTATTTT	CASSIGASGFTDTQYF
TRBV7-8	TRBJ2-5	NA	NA	TGTGCCAGCAGCTTAGCCAGGGGAGAGACCCAGTACTTC	CASSLARGETQYF
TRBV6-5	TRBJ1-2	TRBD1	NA	TGTGCCAGCAGTTACCGGGACAGCTATGGCTACACCTTC	CASSYRDSYGYTF
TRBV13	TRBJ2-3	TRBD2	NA	TGTGCCAGCAGCTTAGGCCGGCTAGCGGGGGACCGGGGTACGCAGTATTTT	CASSLGRLAGDRGTQYF
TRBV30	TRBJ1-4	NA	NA	TGTGCCTGGAGTCTGGGACTGAGTAATGAAAAACTGTTTTTT	CAWSLGLSNEKLFF
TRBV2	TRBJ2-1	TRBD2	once	TGTGCCAGCGGAGGGCGCGGGGGGGCGAATGAGCAGTTCTTC	CASGGRGGANEQFF
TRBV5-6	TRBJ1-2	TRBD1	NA	TGTGCCAGCAGCTATACCGGGACAGGGAATAAAGGTGGCTACACCTTC	CASSYTGTGNKGGYTF
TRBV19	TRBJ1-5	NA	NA	TGTGCCAGTAGTATGGGGCCGTATAGCAATCAGCCCCAGCATTTT	CASSMGPYSNQPQHF
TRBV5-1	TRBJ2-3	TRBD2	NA	TGCGCCAGCAGCTCGGGACTAGCGGGAGTGGCAGATACGCAGTATTTT	CASSSGLAGVADTQYF
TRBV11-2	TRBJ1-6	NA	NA	TGTGCCAGCACCCTGAGGGCCAGGGGCCATTCGACCCTCCACTTT	CASTLRARGHSTLHF
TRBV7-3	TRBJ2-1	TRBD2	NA	TGTGCCAGCAGCACCGGCCTAGCGGAATACAATGAGCAGTTCTTC	CASSTGLAEYNEQFF
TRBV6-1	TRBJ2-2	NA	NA	TGTGCCAGCAGGGGTGGGGCGCGAAACACCGGGGAGCTGTTTTTT	CASRGGARNTGELFF
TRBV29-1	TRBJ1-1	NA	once	TGCAGCGTGCGGGGTCAGAACACTGAAGCTTTCTTT	CSVRGQNTEAFF
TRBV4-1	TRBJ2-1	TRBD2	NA	TGCGCCAGCAGCCAAGAGTCAAGCGGGAGGGCCCCCGGACCATACAATGAGCAGTTCTTC	CASSQESSGRAPGPYNEQFF
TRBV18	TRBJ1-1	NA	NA	TGTGCCAGCTCACCAATGGCAGGGAACACTGAAGCTTTCTTT	CASSPMAGNTEAFF
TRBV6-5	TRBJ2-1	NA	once	TGTGCCAGCAGTTACGACACCAGCTCCTACAATGAGCAGTTCTTC	CASSYDTSSYNEQFF